The 5 T cell receptor beta chains below were found in one sample sequenced in a study of OX40 agonist ivuxolimab in advanced cancers. TCRdb's copy holds only in-frame clones and misses some; the assay was immunoSEQ multiplex PCR. The table lists 25,000 to 35,000 clones, approximately 84% of them singletons, with 28% in the top ten. Sequencing used CD4+ or CD8+ T cells sorted from blood, obtained in a trial of the OX40 agonist ivuxolimab. Source of these receptors: an adult with an advanced solid tumor such as melanoma, head and neck, liver or kidney cancer.

This chain links TRBV7-9 with TRBJ2-7, with D perhaps matching TRBD1 (6 bases). The germline gives CDR1 SEHNR, CDR2 FQNEAQ (reference sequence). Trimming stripped 4 bases from V and 2 bases from J, with 9 bases between. The CDR3 runs to 13 residues. CDR3 in DNA: TGTGCCAGCAGCTACCAGGGGCCCTACGAGCAGTACTTC. It specifies CASSYQGPYEQYF.

V is TRBV30 and J is TRBJ2-5, with D unresolved. Germline V lookup: CDR1 GTSNPN, CDR2 SVGIG (reference sequence). The V end was cut by 0 bases, the J end by 4 bases, with 12 bases between. The CDR3 is 14 residues long. CDR3 region: CAWSVDGPVETQYF. As DNA, the CDR3 is TGTGCCTGGAGTGTCGACGGGCCGGTAGAGACCCAGTACTTC.

This clone occurred once. The genes are TRBV10-1 and TRBJ2-7, with a tentative D call TRBD1 (6 bases). The germline V gene encodes CDR1 WNHNN and CDR2 SYGVQD (reference sequence). V lost 3 bases to trimming and J lost 3 bases, with 15 bases between them. This CDR3 region has 15 residues. The CDR3: CASSETGSGSYEQYF. The CDR3 DNA reads TGCGCCAGCAGTGAAACAGGGTCTGGCAGCTACGAGCAGTACTTC.

The V call is TRBV27, the J call TRBJ2-7, with 7 nucleotides matching TRBD1. The V gene end was trimmed by 3 bases and the J gene end by 4 bases; junction bases not matched to a gene: 6. Germline values: CDR1 MNHEY, CDR2 SMNVEV (reference sequence). This CDR3 has 14 amino acids. CDR3 DNA: TGTGCCAGCAGTTTCGGACAGGTTCGGTACGAGCAGTACTTC. Residues: CASSFGQVRYEQYF.

The chain recombines TRBV12-5 with TRBJ2-5; D gene unclear. CDR1 is LGHNT, CDR2 FRNRAP, per germline. The CDR3 extends over 13 amino acids. V lost 6 bases to trimming and J lost 4 bases, with 12 bases between them. The CDR3 loop is CASGRPGRETQYF. CDR3 nucleotide sequence: TGTGCTAGTGGCCGCCCTGGAAGAGAGACCCAGTACTTC. The full variable domain, in which reference TRBV12-5 and TRBJ2-5 provide the parts outside the CDR3, is DARVTQTPRHKVTEMGQEVTMRCQPILGHNTVFWYRQTMMQGLELLAYFRNRAPLDDSGMPKDRFSAEMPDATLATLKIQPSEPRDSAVYFCASGRPGRETQYFGPGTRLLVL.